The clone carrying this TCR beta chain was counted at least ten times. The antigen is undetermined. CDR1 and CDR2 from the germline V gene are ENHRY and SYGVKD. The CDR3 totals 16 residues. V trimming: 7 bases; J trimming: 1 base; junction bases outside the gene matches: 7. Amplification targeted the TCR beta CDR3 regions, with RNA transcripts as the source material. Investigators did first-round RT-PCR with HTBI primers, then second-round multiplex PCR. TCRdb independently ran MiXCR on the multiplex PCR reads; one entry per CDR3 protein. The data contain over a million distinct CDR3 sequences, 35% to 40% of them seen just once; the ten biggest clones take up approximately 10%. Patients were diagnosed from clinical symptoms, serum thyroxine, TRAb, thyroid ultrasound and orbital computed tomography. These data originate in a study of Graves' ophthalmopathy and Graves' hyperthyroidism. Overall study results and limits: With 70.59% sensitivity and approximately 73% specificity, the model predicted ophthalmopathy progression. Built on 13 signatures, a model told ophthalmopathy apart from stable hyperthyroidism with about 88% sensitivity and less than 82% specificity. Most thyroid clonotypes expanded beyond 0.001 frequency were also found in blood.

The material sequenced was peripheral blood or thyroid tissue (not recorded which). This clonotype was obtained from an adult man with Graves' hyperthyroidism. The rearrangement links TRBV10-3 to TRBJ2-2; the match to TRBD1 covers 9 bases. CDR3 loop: CAIKSGQGRNTGELFF. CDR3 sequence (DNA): TGTGCCATCAAATCGGGACAGGGAAGGAACACCGGGGAGCTGTTTTTT.